The present TCR beta chain was sequenced within a study of T cells in localized non-small cell lung cancer. Overall study findings and caveats: Adjacent uninvolved lung tissue had the highest T cell clonality, exceeding tumor. Sequencing covered just one tumor region, so heterogeneity cannot be ruled out. Of the top 100 tumor clones, median approximately 50 were in adjacent lung, 25 to 30 among its top 100. Longer overall survival was seen with higher T cell density measured in blood.

As for this clone: Its antigen is unknown.

This CDR3 spans 13 amino acids. The germline gives CDR1 LGHNT, CDR2 FRNRAP. The V end was cut by 5 bases, the J end by 4 bases, with 11 bases between. Generated by immunoSEQ multiplex PCR, the TCRdb table keeps only in-frame clones and is missing some. The repertoire holds about 40,000 clones, over 80% seen once, with approximately 2.6% in the top ten. The TCR originated in a woman aged 40-69 years with stage I lung adenocarcinoma. The V call is TRBV12-5, the J call TRBJ1-1; the D is unclear. The sequencing used peripheral blood, collected before any cancer treatment. CDR3 sequence (DNA): TGTGCTAGTGGTGCAAGGGAGGGCACTGAAGCTTTCTTT. Residues: CASGAREGTEAFF.